This T cell receptor beta chain came from a study of human T cells and chemical hapten exposure. Points from the study as a whole: Donors, who had alopecia, may show an immune response that differs from healthy people's. Those TCRs sitting above 1 in 1000 frequency stayed the same with DPC sensitization.

This clonotype was seen many times. Its antigen is as yet unknown. The time point is: patch test 1, 2 weeks after DPC sensitization. The sample's treatment: therapeutic diphenylcyclopropenone sensitization with weekly scalp DPC. A single record per CDR3 protein comes from TCRdb applying MiXCR to the RACE reads. This table holds just under 350,000 distinct CDR3 sequences, about 7% found once. The V gene's germline CDR1 is MNHEY and CDR2 SVGEGT. The CDR3 sequence is 13 residues long. V shed 11 bases and J shed 4 bases, with 15 bases lying between them. The sequence was obtained from a young woman with alopecia areata. Some clones in this sample may be carry-over from other donors' samples. The chain combines TRBV6-2 or TRBV6-3 with TRBJ1-5; D unresolved. Source: whole blood, taken in connection with sensitization to the hapten diphenylcyclopropenone (DPC). The CDR3 reads CACKGYWNQPQHF. The CDR3 bases are TGTGCCTGTAAGGGATATTGGAATCAGCCCCAGCATTTT.